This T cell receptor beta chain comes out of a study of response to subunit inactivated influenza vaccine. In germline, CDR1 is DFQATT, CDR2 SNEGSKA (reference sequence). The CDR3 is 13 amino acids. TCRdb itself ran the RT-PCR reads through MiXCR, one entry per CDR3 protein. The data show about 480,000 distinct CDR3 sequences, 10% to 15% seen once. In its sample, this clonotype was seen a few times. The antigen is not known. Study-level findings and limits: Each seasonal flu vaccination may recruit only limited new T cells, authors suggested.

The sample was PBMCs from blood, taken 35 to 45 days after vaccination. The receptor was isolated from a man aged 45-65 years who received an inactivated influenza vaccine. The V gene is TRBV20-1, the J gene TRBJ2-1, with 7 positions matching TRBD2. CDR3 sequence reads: CSSGEVGTFEQFF. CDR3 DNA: TGCAGCAGCGGGGAAGTGGGTACGTTTGAGCAGTTCTTC.